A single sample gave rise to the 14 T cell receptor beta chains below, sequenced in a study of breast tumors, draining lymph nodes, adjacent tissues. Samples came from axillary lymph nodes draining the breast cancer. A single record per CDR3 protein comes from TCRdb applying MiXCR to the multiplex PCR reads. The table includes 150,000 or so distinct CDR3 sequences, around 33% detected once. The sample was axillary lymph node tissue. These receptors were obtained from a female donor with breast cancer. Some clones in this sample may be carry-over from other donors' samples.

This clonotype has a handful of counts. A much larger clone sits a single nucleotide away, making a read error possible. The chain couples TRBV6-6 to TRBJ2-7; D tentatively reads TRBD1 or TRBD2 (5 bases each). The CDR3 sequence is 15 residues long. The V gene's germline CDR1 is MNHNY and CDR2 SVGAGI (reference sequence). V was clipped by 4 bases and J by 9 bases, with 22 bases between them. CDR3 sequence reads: CASSSSVGDASRQYF. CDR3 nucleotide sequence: TGTGCCAGCAGTTCCTCGGTAGGGGACGCCTCGCGGCAGTACTTC.

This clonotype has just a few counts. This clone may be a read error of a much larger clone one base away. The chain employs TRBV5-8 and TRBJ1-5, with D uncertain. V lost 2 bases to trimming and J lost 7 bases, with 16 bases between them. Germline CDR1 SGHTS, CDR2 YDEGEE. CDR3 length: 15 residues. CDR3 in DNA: TGTGCCAGCAGCTTCGGGGATACGACCAGACAGCCCCAGCATTTT. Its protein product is CASSFGDTTRQPQHF.

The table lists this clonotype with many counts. In DNA, the CDR3 is TGTGCCAGCAGCCAGGGTCTGGGGGGTTCCTCTGGAAACACCATATATTTT. Translation: CASSQGLGGSSGNTIYF. This rearrangement joins TRBV4-2 to TRBJ1-3; a weak D match, TRBD1 (5 bases). CDR3 length equals 17 residues. Trimming pared 3 bases from V and 0 bases from J, leaving 15 bases between. Germline CDR1 reads LGHNA; CDR2 reads YNFKEQ.

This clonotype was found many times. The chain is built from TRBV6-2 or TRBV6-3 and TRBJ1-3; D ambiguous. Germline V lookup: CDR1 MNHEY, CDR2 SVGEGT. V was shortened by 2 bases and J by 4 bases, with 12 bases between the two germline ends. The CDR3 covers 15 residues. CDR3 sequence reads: CASSYAAARGNTIYF. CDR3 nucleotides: TGTGCCAGCAGTTACGCGGCAGCGAGGGGAAACACCATATATTTT.

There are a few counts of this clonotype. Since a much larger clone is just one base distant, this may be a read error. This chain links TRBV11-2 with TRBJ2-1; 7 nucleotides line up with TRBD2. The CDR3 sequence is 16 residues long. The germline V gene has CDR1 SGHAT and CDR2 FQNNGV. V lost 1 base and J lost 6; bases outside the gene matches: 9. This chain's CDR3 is CASSLVRGWGGNEQFF. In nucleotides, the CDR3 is TGTGCCAGCAGCTTAGTGAGGGGTTGGGGGGGCAATGAGCAGTTCTTC.

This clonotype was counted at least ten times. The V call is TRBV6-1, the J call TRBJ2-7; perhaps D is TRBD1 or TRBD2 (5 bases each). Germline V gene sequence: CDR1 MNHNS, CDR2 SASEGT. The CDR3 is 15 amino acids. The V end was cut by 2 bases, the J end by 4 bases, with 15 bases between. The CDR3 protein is CASSERGTGAYEQYF. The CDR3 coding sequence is TGTGCCAGCAGTGAAAGAGGTACCGGGGCGTACGAGCAGTACTTC.

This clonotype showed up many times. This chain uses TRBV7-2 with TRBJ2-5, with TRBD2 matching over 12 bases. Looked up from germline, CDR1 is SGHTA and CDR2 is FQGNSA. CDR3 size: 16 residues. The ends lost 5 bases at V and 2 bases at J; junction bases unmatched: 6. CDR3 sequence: CASSTSSGGGQETQYF. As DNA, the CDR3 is TGTGCCAGCAGCACCTCTAGCGGGGGGGGGCAAGAGACCCAGTACTTC.

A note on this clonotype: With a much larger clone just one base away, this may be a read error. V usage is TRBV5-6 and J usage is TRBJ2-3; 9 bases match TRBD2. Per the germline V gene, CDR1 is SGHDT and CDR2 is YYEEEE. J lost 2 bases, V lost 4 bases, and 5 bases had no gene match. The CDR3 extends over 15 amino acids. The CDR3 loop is CASSQGGGATDTQYF. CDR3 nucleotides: TGTGCCAGCAGCCAGGGCGGGGGGGCCACAGATACGCAGTATTTT.

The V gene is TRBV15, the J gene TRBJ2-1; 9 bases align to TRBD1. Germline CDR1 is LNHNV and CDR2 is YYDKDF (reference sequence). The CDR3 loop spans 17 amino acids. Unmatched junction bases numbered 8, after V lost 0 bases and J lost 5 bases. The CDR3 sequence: CATSRDPPGQGNNEQFF. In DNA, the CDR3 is TGTGCCACCAGCAGAGACCCCCCGGGACAGGGTAACAATGAGCAGTTCTTC.

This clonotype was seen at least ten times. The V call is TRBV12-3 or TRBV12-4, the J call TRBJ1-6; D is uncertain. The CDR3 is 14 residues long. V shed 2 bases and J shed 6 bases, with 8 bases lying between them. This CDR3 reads CASSLFRTNSPLHF. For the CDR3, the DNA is TGTGCCAGCAGTTTATTCCGGACTAATTCACCCCTCCACTTT.

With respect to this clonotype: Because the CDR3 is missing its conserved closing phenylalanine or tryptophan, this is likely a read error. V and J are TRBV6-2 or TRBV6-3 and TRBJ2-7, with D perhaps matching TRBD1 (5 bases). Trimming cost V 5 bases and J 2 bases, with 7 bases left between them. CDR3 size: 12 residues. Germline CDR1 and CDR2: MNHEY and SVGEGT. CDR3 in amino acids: CASSDSTYEQYL. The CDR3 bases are TGTGCCAGCAGTGACAGTACCTACGAGCAGTACCTC.

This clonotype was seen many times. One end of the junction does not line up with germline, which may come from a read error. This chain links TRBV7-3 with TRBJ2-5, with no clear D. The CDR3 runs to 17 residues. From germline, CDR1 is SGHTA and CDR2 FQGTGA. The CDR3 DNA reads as TGTGCCAGCAGCTTAAGTGGGTCCGGTCGTGACCAAGAGCCCCAGTACTTC. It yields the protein CASSLSGSGRDQEPQYF.

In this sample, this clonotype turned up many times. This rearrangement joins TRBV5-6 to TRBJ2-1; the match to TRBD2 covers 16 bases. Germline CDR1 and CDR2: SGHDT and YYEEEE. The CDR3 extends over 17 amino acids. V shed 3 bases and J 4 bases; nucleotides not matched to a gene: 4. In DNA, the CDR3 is TGTGCCAGCAGCTCGGGACTAGCGGGGGGGTTTTACAATGAGCAGTTCTTC. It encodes CASSSGLAGGFYNEQFF.

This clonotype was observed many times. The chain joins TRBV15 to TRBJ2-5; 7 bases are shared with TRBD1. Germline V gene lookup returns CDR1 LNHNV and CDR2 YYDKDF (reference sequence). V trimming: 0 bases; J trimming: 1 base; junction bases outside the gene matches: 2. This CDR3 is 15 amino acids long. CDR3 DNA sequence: TGTGCCACCAGCAGAGACAGGGGGTTCCAAGAGACCCAGTACTTC. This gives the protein CATSRDRGFQETQYF. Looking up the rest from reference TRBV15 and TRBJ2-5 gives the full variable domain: DAMVIQNPRYQVTQFGKPVTLSCSQTLNHNVMYWYQQKSSQAPKLLFHYYDKDFNNEADTPDNFQSRRPNTSFCFLDIRSPGLGDTAMYLCATSRDRGFQETQYFGPGTRLLVL.